The rows below give T cell receptor beta chains drawn from one sample of a study of cytomegalovirus exposure and HLA in healthy donors. Clones were read by immunoSEQ multiplex PCR, and TCRdb kept only the in-frame ones, dropping some. The sample yields over 95,000 clones, 82% seen once. What was sequenced was PBMCs. The receptors come from a woman aged 18 to 35 in good health and CMV-seronegative. The conserved cysteine and the conserved F or W are not part of the CDR3 here. Fields, in order: clone size, J gene, V gene, CDR3 protein. A row's size may be missing; if present it is once, few, many or a size class.

>.|TRBJ2-3|TRBV25-1
ASRATIAGGADTQY
>.|TRBJ1-2|TRBV18
ASSPGQANYGYT
>.|TRBJ1-3|TRBV19
ASSRTGGNSGNTIY
>.|TRBJ1-5|TRBV28
ASSPRTGGYFQPQH
>.|TRBJ2-1|TRBV5-6
ASSSGLAAYNEQF
>.|TRBJ2-7|TRBV19
ASSIRLAGTYEQY
>.|TRBJ2-5|TRBV11-2
ASRTIGETQY
>.|TRBJ2-7|TRBV6-4
ASSAEAAPVYEQY
>.|TRBJ1-3|TRBV9
ASSVVAGGGNTIY
>.|TRBJ2-7|TRBV28
ASSAQRQGAYEQY
>.|TRBJ1-3|TRBV7-2
ASRANSGNTIY
>.|TRBJ2-7|TRBV11-1
ASSFRRAGGETYEQY
>.|TRBJ2-7|TRBV7-8
ASSLTSGYEQY
>once|TRBJ2-7|TRBV28
ASSTYGLVTYEQY
>.|TRBJ2-5|TRBV20-1
SGQGQETQY
>.|TRBJ1-5|TRBV4-2
ASSQGGYNQPQH
>.|TRBJ2-7|TRBV11-2
ASSLGTGGQSSYEQY
>.|TRBJ1-5|TRBV6-1
ASAGQKYSNQPQH
>.|TRBJ2-7|TRBV29-1
SVEDPQPTGSSSYEQY
>.|TRBJ2-5|TRBV6-1
ASSEVDRGETQY
>.|TRBJ2-3|TRBV28
ASITELAGGPSGDTQY
>few|TRBJ1-2|TRBV19
ASSMGDRLYGYT
>.|TRBJ1-1|TRBV7-2
ASSLAVRQGKTEAF
>.|TRBJ2-3|TRBV10-3
AISQGQGARTDTQY
>.|TRBJ1-1|TRBV11-3
ASSSGLMNTEAF
>.|TRBJ2-3|TRBV5-6
ASSLAPSRDTQY
>few|TRBJ1-4|TRBV6-5
ACYSATNEKLF
>.|TRBJ1-1|TRBV4-1
ASSGWTGLNTEAF
>.|TRBJ1-1|TRBV10-2
ASSEKAPRSTEAS
>.|TRBJ2-2|TRBV19
ASSTRPFDRTNTGELF
>.|TRBJ1-2|TRBV11-2
ASSLEAQGYT
>.|TRBJ1-1|TRBV10-3
AISPSGHTEAF
>.|TRBJ2-1|TRBV18
ASSPLAGVGSNEQF
>.|TRBJ2-4|TRBV4-3
ASSQEIPGSIAKNIQY
>.|TRBJ1-2|TRBV28
ASSPTLHPGDYGYT
>.|TRBJ1-1|TRBV28
ASSLPTGSTEAF
>.|TRBJ1-4|TRBV5-1
ASSLDSTGVNEKLF
>.|TRBJ1-2|TRBV30
ACNRGGGGYT
>.|TRBJ2-6|TRBV7-6
ASSLVSGDKLANVLT
>.|TRBJ1-1|TRBV28
ASTPGQGASTEAF
>.|TRBJ1-5|TRBV19
ASSIGGEYQPQH
>.|TRBJ1-1|TRBV30
AWSETRTDEAF
>once|TRBJ2-7|TRBV28
ASTTGAYEQY
>few|TRBJ1-1|TRBV7-6
ASSLGTGAGEAF
>.|TRBJ1-6|TRBV11-2
ASSLFEYSPLH
>.|TRBJ2-5|TRBV11-2
ASSSLGDYQETQY
>.|TRBJ2-5|TRBV4-1
ASSERTSGRAVETQY
>.|TRBJ2-5|TRBV10-1
ARRTRPQETQY
>.|TRBJ1-1|TRBV6-5
ASSYSQGYENSEAF